These T cell receptor beta chains were read from a single sample in a study of CD8 T cells in Susac syndrome. MiXCR, applied by TCRdb to the immunoSEQ multiplex PCR reads, yields one record per CDR3 protein. There are roughly 140,000 distinct CDR3 sequences in the sample; 85% to 95% occur only once, and 0.16% lies in the top ten. What was sequenced was CD4+ T cells from PBMCs. The receptors come from a human donor with Susac syndrome. The CDR3 runs from the conserved cysteine through the conserved F or W. The D gene is left open where the match is weak.

V	D	J	DNA	CDR3
TRBV7-3	TRBD1	TRBJ1-6	TGTGCCAGCAGGTTGACCGGGACAGGGAAGAATTCACCCCTCCACTTT	CASRLTGTGKNSPLHF
TRBV29-1	.	TRBJ2-3	TGCAGCGTTGAGAAGGGCGACAGCACAGATACGCAGTATTTT	CSVEKGDSTDTQYF
TRBV3-1	.	TRBJ1-5	TGTGCCAGCAGCCAAGATTCCTCGGTCAATCAGCCCCAGCATTTT	CASSQDSSVNQPQHF
TRBV29-1	TRBD1	TRBJ1-2	TGCAGCGTTCAGGGACAGGGCTTTCATGGCTACACCTTC	CSVQGQGFHGYTF
TRBV3-1	.	TRBJ1-4	TGTGCCAGCGGGCAGGGAGGTGAAAAACTGTTTTTT	CASGQGGEKLFF
TRBV13	TRBD1	TRBJ2-5	TGTGCCAGCAGCGCCCAGGTCCGGACAGGGGGCCATCGGGCTCAAGAGACCCAGTACTTC	CASSAQVRTGGHRAQETQYF
TRBV2	TRBD2	TRBJ2-1	TGTGCCAGCAGATTGGGACTAGCTGGCGAGCAGTTCTTC	CASRLGLAGEQFF
TRBV4-3	.	TRBJ2-3	TGCGCCAGCAGCCAAGATCTTGTCCAAGGGCGAGATACGCAGTATTTT	CASSQDLVQGRDTQYF
TRBV20-1	.	TRBJ1-2	TGCAGTGCCGTGCCCGAGGGCTACACCTTC	CSAVPEGYTF
TRBV29-1	.	TRBJ1-4	TGCAGCGTTGAAGATCTAGGGGACGAAAAACTGTTTTTT	CSVEDLGDEKLFF
TRBV3-1	.	TRBJ1-2	TGTGCCAGCAGCCAGCAACTCGGCAGTAACTATGGCTACACCTTC	CASSQQLGSNYGYTF
TRBV6-6	.	TRBJ2-6	TGTGCCAGCAGCGCAGGGGTTGGGGGGGCCAACGTCCTGACTTTC	CASSAGVGGANVLTF
TRBV4-1	.	TRBJ1-5	TGCGCCAGCAGCCCCCTGACAAGCAGGCTGGATAGCAATCAGCCCCAGCATTTT	CASSPLTSRLDSNQPQHF
TRBV9	.	TRBJ2-3	TGTGCCAGCAGCGTCGACCCCCTGGATACGCAGTATTTT	CASSVDPLDTQYF